This paragraph reports one T cell receptor (beta chain). Its antigen has not been determined. Base qualities are missing; no much larger clone stands one base away. A distance of 16 bases separates the germline ends of V and J, which lose 10 bases and 4 bases respectively. Its CDR3 holds 13 amino acids, cysteine through phenylalanine. Of all the DNA, just the CDR3 is kept, 39 bases in frame from base 1. TCRbeta CDR3 regions were amplified from genomic DNA using the immunoSEQ Assay, a bias-controlled multiplex PCR. The original methods were these. Nucleated cell counts per sample were estimated from amplification of reference gene primers within the assay. To quantify the absolute abundance of each unique TCRbeta CDR3 rearrangement, sequence reads were collapsed and filtered. Productive Simpson clonality was computed per sample as the square root of Simpson's diversity index over productive rearrangements. TCRdb limited this immuneACCESS table to in-frame rearrangements with V and J called. A share of clones is missing; checked studies link under half to unresolved V genes, and the rest is unexplained. V and J calls and clone size are copied from that table; D and trimming were computed from the DNA. The sample profile shows about 440,000 clones; roughly 91% of them were found once. The top ten clones comprise about 0.57% of the sample.

These data are taken from a study of blood T cell repertoires in COVID-19 (dated by TCRdb to between 2020 and 2021). Looking at the study overall: The collaborator samples originated in the United States, Italy and Spain and spanned the acute and convalescent phases of COVID-19. Where available, HLA class I and class II types were taken from metadata supplied by the sample provider and were not determined by assay-based typing. The repertoires were made available in a free public database intended to serve as a resource for research on the immune response to SARS-CoV-2. The prospective study material was composed of cDNA or gDNA derived from T cells, B-cell-depleted T cells, or PBMCs. Subjects who had been exposed to COVID-19, were actively infected with it, or had recovered from it provided the deeply sampled blood TCRbeta repertoires that made up the dataset. The samples were drawn from two sources: the first 160 participants of the ongoing ImmuneRACE study, and 1,000 to 1,500 subjects contributed by 6 global collaborators. Nearly every sample came with metadata listing a de-identified subject ID, COVID-19 status, age in years and sex. General conclusions and limits of the study: How much clinical and demographic metadata was included differed by source and by participant, and the metadata was provided uncurated.

Participants in the prospective study were aged roughly 18 to 100 years, lived in some 24 United States geographic areas, and enrolled through a virtual design. To assign participants to cohorts, the prospective study relied on clinical history that participants themselves reported in a screening survey and a study questionnaire. ImmuneRACE Cohort 3 recovered participants were defined by two consecutive negative NP/OP PCR tests, healthcare professional clearance, or symptom resolution. Mobile phlebotomists in the prospective study collected whole blood, serum and a nasopharyngeal or oropharyngeal swab from every participant. Over a roughly 2-month period, participants in the prospective study had the option of providing additional blood draws and questionnaires. Before DNA extraction, prospective study blood samples were shipped either frozen or at room temperature.

The chain is made from TRBV12-3 or TRBV12-4 and TRBJ1-1, with TRBD1 as a weak D call on 5 bases. What was sequenced was PBMCs or T cells enriched from blood (not recorded which). The clonotype was recovered from a man aged 18 to 35 who had recovered from COVID-19. The DNA is as follows: TGTGCCACTCTTCGGATAGGGGTCACTGAAGCTTTCTTT. It translates as CATLRIGVTEAFF.